The 5 T cell receptor beta chains below were found in one sample sequenced in a study of CD4 T cells in relation to SARS-CoV-2 and coronaviruses. This table comes from immunoSEQ multiplex PCR, and its TCRdb copy is limited to in-frame clones, with some not included. Of some 11,000 clones listed, 78% are singletons. Unexposed donor CD4+ T cells date from about 2010-2018, before the COVID-19 pandemic. Isolation of CD4+ T cells took place after less than 13 days in culture. Their recognized antigens are unknown. The sequenced sample consisted of CD4+ T cells from PBMCs, cultured in vitro. The receptor source for this set is a human donor in good health.

The V gene is TRBV25-1, the J gene TRBJ1-5; D unclear. Trimming took off 6 bases at V and 2 bases at J, with 14 bases between the two ends. Germline CDR1 is MGHDK and CDR2 is SYGVNS. The length of the CDR3 is 15 residues. The chain's CDR3 is CASRSPSVGNQPQHF. For the CDR3, the DNA is TGTGCCAGCAGATCTCCGTCGGTGGGCAATCAGCCCCAGCATTTT.

The chain links TRBV4-3 to TRBJ2-1, with 7 bases identical to TRBD2. J gave up 3 bases and V 4 bases, and 6 bases lay outside the gene matches. Germline values: CDR1 LGHNA, CDR2 YSLEER. CDR3 length equals 15 residues. The CDR3 coding sequence is TGCGCCAGCAGCCCTACCCGGACTAGCTACAATGAGCAGTTCTTC. Its translation: CASSPTRTSYNEQFF.

This rearrangement joins TRBV6-2 or TRBV6-3 to TRBJ2-7; 7 bases map to TRBD1. Germline V gives CDR1 MNHEY, CDR2 SVGEGT. J gave up 3 bases and V 4 bases, and 21 bases lay outside the gene matches. The CDR3 has 19 amino acids. The CDR3 sequence is CASSSMDRRIRTRVYEQYF. CDR3 sequence (DNA): TGTGCCAGCAGTTCCATGGACAGGCGAATCAGGACGCGAGTCTACGAGCAGTACTTC.

This clone was counted between two and nine times. The rearrangement links TRBV4-1 to TRBJ1-5, with a tentative D call TRBD1 (5 bases). CDR1 and CDR2 (germline): MGHRA, YSYEKL. This CDR3 region has 17 residues. The ends were cut back, 1 base at V and 3 bases at J, with 16 bases in the middle. In DNA, the CDR3 is TGCGCCAGCAGCCAAGTGCCTTTACGGGGGATCAATCAGCCCCAGCATTTT. Residues: CASSQVPLRGINQPQHF.

The V and J genes are TRBV6-5 and TRBJ1-6; D not resolved. The CDR3 runs 14 residues. Germline CDR1 reads MNHEY; CDR2 reads SVGAGI. V lost 8 bases and J lost 3, with 11 bases in between. The DNA of the CDR3 is TGTGCCAGCGGCACAGTAGGCTATAATTCACCCCTCCACTTT. Translation: CASGTVGYNSPLHF.